The next 12 T cell receptor beta chains were all read from a single sample in a study of T cells in Graves' hyperthyroidism and ophthalmopathy. Amplification yielded TCR beta CDR3 regions, with RNA transcripts as the source. In the first-round RT-PCR of the TCR CDR3, the HTBI primer set was used. TCRdb called the multiplex PCR reads again in MiXCR, with one record for every CDR3 protein. Of some 360,000 distinct CDR3 sequences in the sample, approximately 18% were seen once. Input material: blood. These receptor sequences come from a woman between 35 and 50 years old with Graves' ophthalmopathy.

The J gene is TRBJ1-2, the V gene TRBV6-5; no firm D call. CDR1 and CDR2 (germline): MNHEY, SVGAGI. The CDR3 totals 16 residues. The V and J ends lost 0 bases and 6 bases respectively, with 17 bases between them. This CDR3 reads CASSYSTWSVQNGYTF. As DNA, the CDR3 is TGTGCCAGCAGTTACTCGACATGGTCAGTCCAGAATGGCTACACCTTC.

This clonotype has ten or more counts. This rearrangement joins TRBV24-1 to TRBJ2-2; D might be TRBD2 (6 bases). CDR1 is KGHDR, CDR2 SFDVKD, per germline. This CDR3 spans 14 amino acids. V gave up 5 bases and J gave up 5 bases, with 11 bases separating them. This chain's CDR3 is CATSAGEGTGELFF. DNA of the CDR3: TGTGCCACCAGTGCGGGAGAGGGGACCGGGGAGCTGTTTTTT.

This clonotype was picked up many times. This rearrangement joins TRBV6-5 to TRBJ1-6; TRBD1 matches at 8 bases. The CDR3 sequence is 15 residues long. Per germline, CDR1 MNHEY and CDR2 SVGAGI. The J segment lost 10 bases and the V segment lost 3 bases, leaving 8 bases of the junction unmatched. In DNA form, the CDR3 reads TGTGCCAGCAGTTATCAGTCAGGGGGCGAATCACCCCTCCACTTT. Translated, it gives CASSYQSGGESPLHF.

This clonotype was recorded many times. This chain links TRBV6-2 or TRBV6-3 with TRBJ1-1; D not resolved. Germline CDR1 is MNHEY and CDR2 is SVGEGT. The CDR3 runs to 14 residues. V shed 2 bases and J shed 1 base, with 8 bases lying between them. The CDR3: CASSYPTQNTEAFF. The CDR3 nucleotides are TGTGCCAGCAGTTACCCCACACAGAACACTGAAGCTTTCTTT.

This clonotype was observed many times. The J gene is TRBJ1-5, the V gene TRBV12-3 or TRBV12-4; D possibly corresponds to TRBD1 (5 bases). The CDR3 runs to 14 residues. Trimming cost V 5 bases and J 0 bases, with 8 bases left between them. CDR3 bases: TGTGCCAGCAGTGGGGGGAATAGCAATCAGCCCCAGCATTTT. Encoded protein: CASSGGNSNQPQHF.

This clonotype has a count of ten or more. This chain links TRBV6-1 with TRBJ1-5, with 8 bases identical to TRBD1. The CDR3 length is 15 residues. With V trimmed by 5 bases and J by 3 bases, 6 bases remained unmatched. The germline gives CDR1 MNHNS, CDR2 SASEGT. This CDR3 is CASSPTGVNNQPQHF. The CDR3 region has the DNA TGTGCCAGCAGTCCGACAGGGGTGAACAATCAGCCCCAGCATTTT.

This sequence joins TRBV9 and TRBJ2-5, with D maybe TRBD2 (7 bases). This CDR3 is built from 15 residues. Germline CDR1 and CDR2: SGDLS and YYNGEE. The V end lost 4 bases, the J end lost 5 bases, and 18 bases lay between the germline ends. In nucleotides, the CDR3 is TGTGCCAGCAGCTCCTGGGGGGGGCTGCGTGAGACCCAGTACTTC. Encoded protein: CASSSWGGLRETQYF. The full variable domain, rest sourced from reference TRBV9 and TRBJ2-5, is DSGVTQTPKHLITATGQRVTLRCSPRSGDLSVYWYQQSLDQGLQFLIQYYNGEERAKGNILERFSAQQFPDLHSELNLSSLELGDSALYFCASSSWGGLRETQYFGPGTRLLVL.

The gene calls are TRBV24-1 and TRBJ2-5; unclear D gene. The CDR3 covers 16 residues. Germline V gene data show CDR1 as KGHDR and CDR2 as SFDVKD. Trimming pared 0 bases from V and 8 bases from J, leaving 18 bases between. As DNA, the CDR3 is TGTGCCACCAGTGATTTGATTAAATCGAGCCGCCCTACCCAGTACTTC. Translation: CATSDLIKSSRPTQYF.

The chain couples TRBV27 to TRBJ2-7, with 8 bases fitting TRBD2. CDR1 and CDR2 from the germline V gene are MNHEY and SMNVEV (reference sequence). The CDR3 is 17 amino acids. V was pared by 4 bases and J by 5 bases, with 16 bases of the junction left unmatched. The CDR3 is CASSSPPGGGRNNEQYF. The CDR3 nucleotides read TGTGCCAGCAGTTCCCCTCCGGGGGGCGGGAGGAACAACGAGCAGTACTTC.

There are many counts of this clonotype. The chain carries TRBV28 and TRBJ1-1; D not resolved. This CDR3 spans 13 amino acids. Germline loops: CDR1 MDHEN, CDR2 SYDVKM. The V end lost 3 bases, the J end lost 6 bases, and 11 bases lay between the germline ends. The CDR3 DNA reads TGTGCCAGCAGTTTCCCGCCAGGCGCTGAAGCTTTCTTT. Translation: CASSFPPGAEAFF.

The chain couples TRBV11-3 to TRBJ1-5; possible D gene TRBD1, 6 bases. The V gene's germline CDR1 is SGHNT and CDR2 YENEEA. V was trimmed by 6 bases and J by 7 bases, leaving 13 bases between them. CDR3 size: 13 residues. The CDR3 DNA sequence: TGTGCCAGCAGTCCAGGGGTCTTGCAGCCCCAGCATTTT. This encodes CASSPGVLQPQHF.

There are many counts of this clonotype. This CDR3 reads CSARPQGPLGNTIYF. The CDR3 DNA sequence: TGCAGTGCTAGACCCCAAGGGCCCCTTGGAAACACCATATATTTT. The J gene is TRBJ1-3, the V gene TRBV20-1; the D is unclear. V gave up 2 bases and J gave up 3 bases, with 14 bases separating them. CDR1 and CDR2 from the germline V gene are DFQATT and SNEGSKA (reference sequence). The length of the CDR3 is 15 residues.